Reported below is one T cell receptor beta chain. Its antigen is currently not known. The input lacks base qualities; no much larger clone sits a single base away. Different DNA sequences within this sample yield the same CDR3. The record originates from a study of cytomegalovirus exposure and HLA in healthy donors listed by TCRdb under 2017. About the investigation overall: An earlier analysis of about 560 of the donors reported about 280 Gb of sequence data and roughly 120 million unique TCR beta sequences obtained from some 170 million T cells. An early release that covered some 630 HLA-typed donors contained about 300 gigabases of sequencing data and approximately 85 million unique TCR sequences. The genetic ancestry cluster associated with self-reported Caucasian donors included about 81% of the 398 genotyped donors. The study was designed to test whether signatures of past pathogen exposure could be identified by cataloging public T cell receptors. The study used immunosequencing to profile the T cell repertoires of approximately 640 subjects and linked those repertoires to cytomegalovirus serostatus. Besides the first cohort of hundreds of subjects, a separate validation cohort made up of over 100 different subjects was used. To predict cytomegalovirus infection status, the study combined high-throughput TCR immunosequencing, statistical association of individual TCRs with disease status, and machine learning. A later analysis re-analyzed previously published TCR beta repertoires from roughly 630 donors and added high-resolution HLA genotyping to study TCR occurrence patterns. In the later analysis, no new phenotypic data were used to find candidate immune exposures; instead, reliance was placed on TCR beta sequences and their occurrence across donors. To decide whether each TCR beta V gene segment behaved as functional or pseudogenic, an earlier analysis of over 500 of the donors relied on high-throughput TCR beta sequencing. Donor age, sex, ethnicity and CMV serostatus were compiled alongside the repertoire data. A later genetic analysis used genome-wide SNP genotypes for about three fifths of the 666 donors, treating that subset as a discovery cohort. Every repertoire in the discovery cohort had been generated on one and the same sequencing platform. Both class I and class II loci were covered by HLA typing, at four-digit resolution. The number of donors typed differed by locus, with 629-630 for A, B, C, DRB1 and DQB1, roughly 520 for DQA1, 606 for DPA1, and some 470 for DPB1. Because of strong linkage in the cohort, a few DR-DQ haplotypes were treated as single units for association and clustering. Among almost 400 genotyped donors of the cohort, an average of approximately 240,000 unique TCR beta nucleotide sequences were sequenced per donor, about a sixth of them non-productive.

CDR1 MGHDK and CDR2 SYGVNS were looked up in the germline V gene. V was cut back by 4 bases and J by 2 bases, leaving a gap of 12 bases between them. The CDR3 contains 15 residues, cysteine and phenylalanine counted. The kept DNA is CDR3 alone, 45 bases in frame from the first base. The library was prepared using the immunoSEQ multiplex PCR assay. A mixture of 60 forward primers for TCR Vbeta segments and 13 reverse primers for TCR Jbeta segments was used in the multiplex PCR. A multiplex PCR assay on genomic DNA amplified the CDR3 region of rearranged TCR beta genes. The Illumina HiSeq System was used to sequence the amplified TCR beta libraries as 87-base-pair reads. The study's processing was this. A later analysis tallied 75 million to 95 million unique TCR beta chains across the 666 repertoires, and roughly 11 million of those chains were shared by two or more donors. Raw reads were error-corrected and collapsed into unique sequences with a nearest-neighbor algorithm that merged closely related sequences to remove PCR and sequencing errors. CDR3 sequences were aligned to IMGT reference sequences to assign V, D and J gene segments. For a sequence to be retained, at least a six-nucleotide match to both a V gene segment and a J gene segment was required. A rearrangement counted as productive if the CDR3 had no stop codons and remained in frame with V and J, and every other rearrangement counted as non-productive. Following IMGT convention, CDR3 was defined as the stretch from the second conserved V-encoded cysteine up to the conserved J-encoded phenylalanine. In an earlier analysis of more than 550 of the donors, sequences lacking an unambiguous match to a single V gene segment were excluded. An earlier analysis of 587 of the donors called V segments functional above 56.7% productive rearrangements and segregating when the between-donor standard deviation exceeded 5%. To diagnose cytomegalovirus status from the catalog of TCR beta chain sequences, a statistical classification framework was built. A later analysis assigned V and J genes by comparing TCR nucleotide sequences with IMGT/GENE-DB human TR gene sequences. In a later analysis, CDR3 sequences and most-parsimonious VDJ recombination scenarios were assigned using the TCRdist pipeline. In a later analysis, each TCR beta chain was defined by its CDR3 amino acid sequence together with its V-gene family, and reads without a unique V-gene family were excluded. As a way to deal with suspected cross-contamination and a sequencing artifact, a later analysis dropped approximately 570 nucleotide sequences that were highly shared and had low generation probability. In a later analysis, a clonal expansion index was calculated for each public chain from normalized within-repertoire ranks of inferred template counts. In a later analysis, generation probabilities were computed with a VDJ recombination model fitted to out-of-frame rearrangements, and the resulting probabilities were checked against IGoR. In a later analysis, hypergeometric tests were used to score TCR-TCR, TCR-HLA and TCR-CMV co-occurrence, with a repertoire-size bias correction applied to TCR pairs. In a later analysis, false discovery rates were estimated by permuting HLA or CMV assignments 20 times. In a later analysis, co-occurring TCRs were grouped using DBSCAN, with TCRdist sequence similarity added in when clustering inside HLA-allele-positive subsets. Repertoires with fewer than 30,000 or more than 120,000 public chains were left out of co-occurrence clustering, as were about five repertoires with anomalous nucleotide sharing. Drawn from immuneACCESS, this table holds only the in-frame rearrangements with V and J called that TCRdb kept. Clones are partly lost; checked studies trace under half to an unresolved V gene and leave the rest unexplained. Clone size and V and J calls were adopted from that table, with D and trimming inferred from the DNA. The table for this sample lists roughly 100,000 clones; approximately 79% of them were counted only once. 6% to 8% of the sample lies in the top ten.

What the authors observed across the whole study: For the cohort, immune exposure information was limited to CMV serostatus. A later analysis found that TCR association rates varied across HLA loci, with DRB1 alleles showing the most associated TCRs and HLA-C alleles the fewest. According to a later analysis, parvovirus B19, influenza, CMV and Epstein-Barr virus appeared linked to several top co-occurrence clusters. In a later analysis, most CMV-associated TCR beta chains were found to appear HLA-restricted, with HLA associations seemingly driven largely by CMV exposure. Sequencing depth was assumed to be roughly uniform across donors in the presence/absence analyses, though that assumption may not hold. In the study, some 160 TCR beta chains were listed as associated with cytomegalovirus. A cluster of highly shared sequence variants was judged likely to be a technical artifact of the sequencing pipeline. Linkage disequilibrium might explain the correlated functional status among segregating V segments, but an unknown experimental factor could not be excluded. At a false discovery rate of 0.05, a later analysis linked 16,951 TCR beta sequences to specific HLA alleles. Because HLA typing was missing for some donors at each locus, association tests included only the typed subset. While some public TCRs were present in many individuals, most TCR sequences turned up only very rarely across donors. The authors suggested that the approach could potentially be extended to other disease states and immunological phenotypes. A further reported finding was that TCR beta sequences accurately predicted the HLA-A and HLA-B alleles for most subjects in the first cohort. In vitro tests confirmed that a few of the cytomegalovirus-associated TCR beta chains recognize cytomegalovirus antigens. The 87-base-pair reads could not distinguish some IMGT-functional V segments, including TRBV6-2 and TRBV6-3, so those segments were excluded. In an earlier analysis of 587 of the donors, most TCR beta V segments appeared in productive rearrangements about 87% or about 30% of the time, broadly matching IMGT annotations. Assigning TCR associations to individual alleles was difficult when HLA alleles, especially DR and DQ, strongly co-occurred. In both the original and validation cohorts, the classifier was reported to diagnose cytomegalovirus status with high specificity and sensitivity. V-gene and J-gene trimming of TCR beta chains was associated with a missense DCLRE1C variant in a later genetic analysis, and the association was replicated in an independent cohort. In a later analysis, HLA-associated TCR beta chains were found to be more clonally expanded and to have lower generation probabilities than equally common non-associated chains. The cohort was sequenced for TCR beta chains only, and without alpha or paired-chain data the features that could be detected were limited. In a later genetic analysis, fewer N-insertions in productive TCRs were reported among donors in an Asian-associated ancestry cluster than the approximately 670-donor mean. Because counts were too low, roughly 17 rarely observed V segments, including chromosome 9 orphons, were left out of the earlier analysis of a few hundred of the donors.

The cohort comprised 710 or so healthy bone marrow donors. Cohort members were all nominally healthy when sampled, although unrecorded immune exposures were likely present. The donor tested CMV seropositive, placing the donor among the roughly 300 seropositive members of the cohort. A peripheral blood sample was collected from each donor, and TCR beta sequencing was performed on peripheral blood mononuclear cells. Genomic DNA was extracted from the blood cell samples with the Qiagen DNeasy Blood Extraction Kit. This chain is built from TRBV25-1 and TRBJ2-1, with the D segment identity uncertain. This receptor was taken from a man under 40 in good health and CMV-seropositive. Sequencing input: PBMCs. For the CDR3, the sequence is CASSGGSPPYNEQFF. The DNA sequence is given as TGTGCCAGCAGTGGAGGATCGCCTCCCTACAATGAGCAGTTCTTC.